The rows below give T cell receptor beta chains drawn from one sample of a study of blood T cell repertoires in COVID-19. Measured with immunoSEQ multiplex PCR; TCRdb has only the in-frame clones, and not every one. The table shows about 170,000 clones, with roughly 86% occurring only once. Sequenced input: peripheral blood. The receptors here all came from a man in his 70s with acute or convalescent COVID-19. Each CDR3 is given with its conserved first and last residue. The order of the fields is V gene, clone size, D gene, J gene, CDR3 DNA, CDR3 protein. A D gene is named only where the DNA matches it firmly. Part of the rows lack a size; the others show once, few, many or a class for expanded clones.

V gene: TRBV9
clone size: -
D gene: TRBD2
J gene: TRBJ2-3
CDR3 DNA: TGTGCCACCTATAGCGGGAGGGCGACAGATACGCAGTATTTT
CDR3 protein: CATYSGRATDTQYF

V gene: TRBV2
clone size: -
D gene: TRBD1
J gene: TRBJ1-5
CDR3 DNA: TGTGCCAGCGGGGGGACAGGAGGAGATCAGCCCCAGCATTTT
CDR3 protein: CASGGTGGDQPQHF

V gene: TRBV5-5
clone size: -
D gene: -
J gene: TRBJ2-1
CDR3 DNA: TGTGCCAGCAGCTCTACAGGGATAACTTACAATGAGCAGTTCTTC
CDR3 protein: CASSSTGITYNEQFF

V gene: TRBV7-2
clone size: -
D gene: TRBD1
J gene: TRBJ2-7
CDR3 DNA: TGTGCCAGCAGCCCTCCGACAGGGAGTAACTACGAGCAGTACTTC
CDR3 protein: CASSPPTGSNYEQYF

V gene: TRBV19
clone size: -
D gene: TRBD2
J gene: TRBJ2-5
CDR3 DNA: TGTGCCAGTAGTTGGACTAGCGGGAGAGTGGAGACCCAGTACTTC
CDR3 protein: CASSWTSGRVETQYF

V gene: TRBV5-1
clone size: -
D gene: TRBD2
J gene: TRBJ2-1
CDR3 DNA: TGCGCCAGCAGCCTGGGAGGTAGCGGGACATTCAATGAGCAGTTCTTC
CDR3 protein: CASSLGGSGTFNEQFF

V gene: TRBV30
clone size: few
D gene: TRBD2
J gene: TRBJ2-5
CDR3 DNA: TGTGCCTGGAGCATGGGACTAGCGGGACAAGAGACCCAGTACTTC
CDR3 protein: CAWSMGLAGQETQYF

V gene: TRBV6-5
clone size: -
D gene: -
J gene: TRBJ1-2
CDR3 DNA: TGTGCCAGCACCATAAGTGGAGGGGCGTCCTATGGCTACACCTTC
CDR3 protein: CASTISGGASYGYTF

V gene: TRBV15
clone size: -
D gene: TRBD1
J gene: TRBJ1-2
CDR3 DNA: TGTGCCACCAGCAGGACAGGGGATGGCTACACCTTC
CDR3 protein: CATSRTGDGYTF

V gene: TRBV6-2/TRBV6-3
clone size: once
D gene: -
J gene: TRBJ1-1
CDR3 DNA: TGTGCCAGCAGTCTGATCGGGGTCGGGGGGATGAACACTGAAGCTTTCTTT
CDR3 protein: CASSLIGVGGMNTEAFF

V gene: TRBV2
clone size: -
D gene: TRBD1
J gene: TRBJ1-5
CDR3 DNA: TGTGCCAGCAGTGATGTGACAGGGGGCAGTCAGCCCCAGCATTTT
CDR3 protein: CASSDVTGGSQPQHF

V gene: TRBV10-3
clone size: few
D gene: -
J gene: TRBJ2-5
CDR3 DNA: TGTGCCATCAGTGAAGGTCTAGGCCGGGGAGAACAAGAGACCCAGTACTTC
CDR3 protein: CAISEGLGRGEQETQYF

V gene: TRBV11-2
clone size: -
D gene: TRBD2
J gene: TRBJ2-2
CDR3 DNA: TGTGCCAGCAGAGGGCGGGGGGCGAACACCGGGGAGCTGTTTTTT
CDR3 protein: CASRGRGANTGELFF

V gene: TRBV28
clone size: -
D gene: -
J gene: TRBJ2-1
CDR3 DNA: TGTGCCAGCAGTCCGATTAGCGGAAGCTCCTACAATGAGCAGTTCTTC
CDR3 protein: CASSPISGSSYNEQFF

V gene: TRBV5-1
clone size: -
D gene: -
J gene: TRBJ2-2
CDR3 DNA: TGCGCCAGCAGCACCCACCGGGACTTCACCACCGGGGAGCTGTTTTTT
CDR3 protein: CASSTHRDFTTGELFF

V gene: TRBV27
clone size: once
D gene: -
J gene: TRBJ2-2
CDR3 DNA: TGTGCCAGCAGTTTCCAATGGCTCACCGGGGAGCTGTTTTTT
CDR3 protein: CASSFQWLTGELFF

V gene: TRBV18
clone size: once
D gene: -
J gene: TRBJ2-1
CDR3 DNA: TGTGCCAGCTCCTCCCGCCAGGGGACCTTGGGTGAGCAGTTCTTC
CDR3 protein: CASSSRQGTLGEQFF

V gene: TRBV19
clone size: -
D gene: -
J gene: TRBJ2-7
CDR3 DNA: TGTGCCAGTAGTATAGGGACAGACTCCTACGAGCAGTACTTC
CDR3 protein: CASSIGTDSYEQYF

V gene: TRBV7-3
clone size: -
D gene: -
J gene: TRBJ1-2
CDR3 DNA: TGTGCCAGCAGCCGGCAAAAGGGGTGGCGTCTCTATGGCTACACCTTC
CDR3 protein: CASSRQKGWRLYGYTF

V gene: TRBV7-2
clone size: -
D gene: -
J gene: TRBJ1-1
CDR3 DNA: TGTGCCAGCAGCGTCAGACGGGGCACTGAAGCTTTCTTT
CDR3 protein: CASSVRRGTEAFF

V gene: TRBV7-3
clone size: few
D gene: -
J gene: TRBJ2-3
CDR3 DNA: TGTGCCAGCAGCTTAATGGGGGGGCCCTCAGATACGCAGTATTTT
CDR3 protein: CASSLMGGPSDTQYF

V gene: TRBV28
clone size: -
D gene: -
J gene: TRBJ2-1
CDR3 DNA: TGTGCCAGCAGCTACACTAGTTCGCAGTTCTTC
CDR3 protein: CASSYTSSQFF

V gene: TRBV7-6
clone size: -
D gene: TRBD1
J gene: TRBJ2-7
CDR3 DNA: TGTGCCAGCAGAACCCTCGGACAGGGACCTGCTGTCGAGCAGTACTTC
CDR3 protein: CASRTLGQGPAVEQYF

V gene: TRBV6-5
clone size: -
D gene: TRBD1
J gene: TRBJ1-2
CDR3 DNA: TGTGCCAGCATCGGACAGGGTCGAGGCTACACCTTC
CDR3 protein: CASIGQGRGYTF

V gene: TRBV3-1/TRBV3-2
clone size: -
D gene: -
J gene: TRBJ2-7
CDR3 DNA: TGTGCCAGCAGCCATACGGAACGGGGCGAGCAGTACTTC
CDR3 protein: CASSHTERGEQYF

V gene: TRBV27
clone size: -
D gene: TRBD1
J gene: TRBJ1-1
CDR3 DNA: TGTGCCAGCAGTTCCTACAGGGGAATGATGAAGACTGAAGCTTTCTTT
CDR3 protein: CASSSYRGMMKTEAFF

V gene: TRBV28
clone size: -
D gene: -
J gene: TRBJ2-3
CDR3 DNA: TGTGCCAGCACCCCCGGACAGTCGTATAAGGCGCAGTATTTT
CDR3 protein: CASTPGQSYKAQYF

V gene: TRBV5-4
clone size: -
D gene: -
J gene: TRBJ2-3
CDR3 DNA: TGTGCCAGCACCCAGGGGGATACGCAGTATTTT
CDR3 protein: CASTQGDTQYF

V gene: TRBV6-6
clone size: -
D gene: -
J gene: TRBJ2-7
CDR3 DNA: TGTGCCAGCAGTTACTTCCAGGGGTCTTACGAGCAGTACTTC
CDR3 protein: CASSYFQGSYEQYF

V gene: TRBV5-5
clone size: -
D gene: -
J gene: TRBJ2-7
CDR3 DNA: TGTGCCAGCAGCTTGGACAGGCCCTCCTACGAGCAGTACTTC
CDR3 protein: CASSLDRPSYEQYF

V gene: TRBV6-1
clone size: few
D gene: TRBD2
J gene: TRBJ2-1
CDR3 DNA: TGTGCCAGCAGTGAAGCTGGGACTAGCGGGACCTATGAGCAGTTCTTC
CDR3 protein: CASSEAGTSGTYEQFF

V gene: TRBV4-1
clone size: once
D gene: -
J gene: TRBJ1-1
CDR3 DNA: TGCGCCAGCAGCCAAGACTTCAGGGTAAGAGACGCTTTCTTT
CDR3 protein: CASSQDFRVRDAFF

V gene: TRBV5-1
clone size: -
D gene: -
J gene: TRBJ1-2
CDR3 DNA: TGCGCCAGCAGCTTCTACAGGGATGGCTACACCTTC
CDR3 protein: CASSFYRDGYTF

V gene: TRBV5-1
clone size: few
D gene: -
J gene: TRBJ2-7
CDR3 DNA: TGCGCCAGCAGCGCAGCCTACGAGCAGTACTTC
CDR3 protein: CASSAAYEQYF

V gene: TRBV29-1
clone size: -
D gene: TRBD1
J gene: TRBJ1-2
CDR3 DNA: TGCAGCAGCCGGGACAGCAACTATGGCTACACCTTC
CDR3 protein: CSSRDSNYGYTF

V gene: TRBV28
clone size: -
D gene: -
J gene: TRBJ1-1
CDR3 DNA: TGTGCCAGCAGTTTTACGGGTTCTAACACTGAAGCTTTCTTT
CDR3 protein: CASSFTGSNTEAFF

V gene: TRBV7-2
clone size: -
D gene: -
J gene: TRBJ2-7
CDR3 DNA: TGTGCCAGCAGTGAGACGGGGTACGTCTACGAGCAGTACTTC
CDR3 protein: CASSETGYVYEQYF

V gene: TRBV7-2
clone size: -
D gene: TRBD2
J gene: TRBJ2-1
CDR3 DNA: TGTGCCAGCAGCAGACTAGCGGGGCCCTATTACAATGAGCAGTTCTTC
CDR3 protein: CASSRLAGPYYNEQFF

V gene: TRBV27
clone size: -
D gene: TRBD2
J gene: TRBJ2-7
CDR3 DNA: TGTGCCAGCAGGACTAGCGGGAGGTTATACGAGCAGTACTTC
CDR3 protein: CASRTSGRLYEQYF

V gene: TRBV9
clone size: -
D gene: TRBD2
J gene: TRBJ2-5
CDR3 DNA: TGTGCCAGCAGCGTAAGCCCTAGCGGGGAGACCCAGTACTTC
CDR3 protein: CASSVSPSGETQYF

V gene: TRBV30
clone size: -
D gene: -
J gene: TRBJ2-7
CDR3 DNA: TGTGCCTGGTCAGAGGGCGCCTACGAGCAGTACTTC
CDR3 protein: CAWSEGAYEQYF

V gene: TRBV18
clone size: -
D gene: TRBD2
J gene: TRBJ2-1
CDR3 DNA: TGTGCCAGCTCACCACAGGGACTAGCGATCAATGAGCAGTTCTTC
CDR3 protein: CASSPQGLAINEQFF